This record looks at one TCR beta chain sequence and its context. These data come from a study of blood T cell repertoires in COVID-19. In the study overall: Acute-phase and convalescent COVID-19 samples originated in the United States, Italy and Spain.

This CDR3 spans 14 amino acids. After removal of 0 bases from V and 4 bases from J, the junction contained 2 bases not matched to a gene. In germline, CDR1 is MNHEY, CDR2 SVGAGI. Patients from Seattle were sampled longitudinally, starting during active infection. Authors' analysis steps: From reference gene primer amplification, estimates of nucleated cell counts were derived. Repertoires were generated with immunoSEQ multiplex PCR, while TCRdb's copy carries only in-frame clones and drops some. D and trimming come from the DNA, and the V and J calls and clone size come from that table. The sample consists of roughly 320,000 clones, about nine tenths of them appearing once.

This clonotype was sampled from a woman in her twenties or thirties with COVID-19, enrolled during active disease. This chain joins TRBV6-5 and TRBJ1-2, with 7 bases identical to TRBD1. Sequencing was performed on peripheral blood. CDR3 DNA: TGTGCCAGCAGTTACTCGGGGACAGCCTATGGCTACACCTTC. Its protein is CASSYSGTAYGYTF.